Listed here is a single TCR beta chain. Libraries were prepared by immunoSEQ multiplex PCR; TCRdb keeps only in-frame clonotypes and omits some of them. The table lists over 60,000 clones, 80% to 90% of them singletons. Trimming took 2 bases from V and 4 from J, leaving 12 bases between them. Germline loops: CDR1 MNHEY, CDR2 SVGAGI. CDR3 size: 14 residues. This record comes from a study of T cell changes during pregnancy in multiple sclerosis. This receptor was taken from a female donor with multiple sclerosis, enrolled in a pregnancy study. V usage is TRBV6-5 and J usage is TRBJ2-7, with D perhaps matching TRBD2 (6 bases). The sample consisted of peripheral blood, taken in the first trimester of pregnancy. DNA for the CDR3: TGTGCCAGCAGTTACGTCTTCGGGGGATACGAGCAGTACTTC. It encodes CASSYVFGGYEQYF.